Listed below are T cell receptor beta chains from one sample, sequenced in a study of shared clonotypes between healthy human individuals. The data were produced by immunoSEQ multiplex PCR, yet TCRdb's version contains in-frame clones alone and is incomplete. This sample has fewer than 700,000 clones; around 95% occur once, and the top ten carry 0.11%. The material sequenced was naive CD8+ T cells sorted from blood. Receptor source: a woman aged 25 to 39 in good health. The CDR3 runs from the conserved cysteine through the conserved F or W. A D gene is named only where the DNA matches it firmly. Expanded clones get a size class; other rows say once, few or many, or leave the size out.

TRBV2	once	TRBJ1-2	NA	CASSLPPSNGYTF	TGTGCCAGCAGCCTTCCCCCCTCCAATGGCTACACCTTC
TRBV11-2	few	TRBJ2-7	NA	CASSFYSYEQYF	TGTGCCAGCAGCTTCTATTCCTACGAGCAGTACTTC
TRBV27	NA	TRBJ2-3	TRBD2	CASSSGLAGQDTQYF	TGTGCCAGCAGTTCGGGACTAGCGGGACAAGATACGCAGTATTTT
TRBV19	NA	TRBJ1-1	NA	CASSIFGPGFDSEAFF	TGTGCCAGTAGTATATTTGGCCCAGGGTTCGATAGTGAAGCTTTCTTT
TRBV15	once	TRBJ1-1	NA	CATSPGSNTEAFF	TGTGCCACCAGTCCGGGATCGAACACTGAAGCTTTCTTT
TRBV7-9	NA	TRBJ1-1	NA	CASSPTVNTEAFF	TGTGCCAGCAGCCCCACCGTGAACACTGAAGCTTTCTTT
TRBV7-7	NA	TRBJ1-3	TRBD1	CASSLGQGDGNTIYF	TGTGCCAGCAGCTTAGGACAGGGTGACGGAAACACCATATATTTT
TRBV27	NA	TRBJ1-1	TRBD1	CASSPRDRGTEVFF	TGTGCCAGCAGTCCCCGGGACAGGGGTACTGAAGTTTTCTTT
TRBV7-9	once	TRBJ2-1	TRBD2	CASSVILAGGNEQFF	TGTGCCAGCAGCGTCATACTAGCGGGAGGAAATGAGCAGTTCTTC
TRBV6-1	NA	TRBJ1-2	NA	CASSEALSYGYTF	TGTGCCAGCAGTGAAGCTCTTTCCTATGGCTACACCTTC
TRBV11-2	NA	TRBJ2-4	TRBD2	CASSLDPAWTSENIQYF	TGTGCCAGCAGCTTAGATCCCGCCTGGACTAGCGAAAACATTCAGTACTTC
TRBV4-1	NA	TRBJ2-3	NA	CASSQDRLAATDTQYF	TGCGCCAGCAGCCAAGATCGGCTCGCGGCCACAGATACGCAGTATTTT
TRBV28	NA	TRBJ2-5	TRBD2	CASSLSGREETQYF	TGTGCCAGCAGTCTTAGCGGGAGGGAAGAGACCCAGTACTTC
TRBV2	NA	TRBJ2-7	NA	CASTPFGGGSYEQYF	TGTGCCAGCACCCCCTTTGGAGGGGGCTCCTACGAGCAGTACTTC
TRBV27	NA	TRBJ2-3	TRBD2	CASSLVLASGGNTDTQYF	TGTGCCAGCAGTTTAGTATTAGCTAGCGGGGGAAACACAGATACGCAGTATTTT
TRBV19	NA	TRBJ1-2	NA	CASSIVAWGYGYTF	TGTGCCAGTAGTATAGTTGCGTGGGGCTATGGCTACACCTTC
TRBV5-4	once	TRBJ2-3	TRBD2	CASSVGTSGIGTDTQYF	TGTGCCAGCAGCGTTGGGACTAGCGGGATTGGCACAGATACGCAGTATTTT
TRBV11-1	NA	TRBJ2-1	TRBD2	CASSISGRAWNEQFF	TGTGCCAGCAGCATCAGCGGGAGGGCCTGGAATGAGCAGTTCTTC
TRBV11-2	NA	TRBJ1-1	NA	CASRTTVNTEAFF	TGTGCCAGCAGGACCACCGTGAACACTGAAGCTTTCTTT
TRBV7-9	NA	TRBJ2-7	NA	CASSSLPSADEQYF	TGTGCCAGCAGCTCCCTCCCTAGCGCGGACGAGCAGTACTTC
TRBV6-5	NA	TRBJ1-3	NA	CASSQAPYSGNTIYF	TGTGCCAGCAGCCAGGCTCCCTACTCTGGAAACACCATATATTTT
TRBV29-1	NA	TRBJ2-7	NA	CSVGDPEYEQYF	TGCAGCGTTGGGGATCCGGAGTACGAGCAGTACTTC
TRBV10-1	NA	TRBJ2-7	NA	CASSEGLEGVSSYEQYF	TGCGCCAGCAGTGAGGGCCTCGAAGGGGTTAGCTCCTACGAGCAGTACTTC
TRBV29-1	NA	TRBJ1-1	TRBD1	CSVEDESGQGGTEAFF	TGCAGCGTTGAAGATGAGTCAGGACAGGGAGGTACTGAAGCTTTCTTT
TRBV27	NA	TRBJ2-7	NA	CASISGTGYEQYF	TGTGCCAGCATCTCAGGCACAGGCTACGAGCAGTACTTC
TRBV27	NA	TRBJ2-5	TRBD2	CASSPRGVEETQYF	TGTGCCAGCAGTCCACGGGGGGTAGAGGAGACCCAGTACTTC
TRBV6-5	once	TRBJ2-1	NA	CASTHAGGDNEQFF	TGTGCCAGCACTCACGCGGGCGGGGACAATGAGCAGTTCTTC